This TCR beta chain was recorded in a study of beta chain features in type 1 diabetes. The sequenced template was cDNA made from the entire isolated RNA. Generated by immunoSEQ multiplex PCR, the TCRdb table keeps only in-frame clones and is missing some. This sample yields roughly 400,000 clones, of which 9.6% are seen a single time; over 0.45% belongs to the top ten. Study-level results: Shorter TCRB CDR3s, moderately but significantly so, marked every one of the four CD4+ subsets in Type 1 diabetes patients.

Markers CD45RO/CCR7/CD25/CD127/CD95/CD27 served to sort CD4+ naive, central memory, regulatory and stem cell-like memory cells. The CDR3 length is 15 residues. V gave up 4 bases and J gave up 5 bases; unmatched junction bases: 6. The germline gives CDR1 MDHEN, CDR2 SYDVKM. As concerns this clone: Its antigen is undetermined.

This sequence was found in a young man with type 1 diabetes. The rearrangement joins TRBV28 to TRBJ1-5; 9 nucleotides match TRBD1. Sequenced sample: central memory CD4+ T cells from blood. The CDR3 nucleotides are TGTGCCAGCAGTTCGATTACAGGGGGCTATCAGCCCCAGCATTTT. Amino acid sequence: CASSSITGGYQPQHF.